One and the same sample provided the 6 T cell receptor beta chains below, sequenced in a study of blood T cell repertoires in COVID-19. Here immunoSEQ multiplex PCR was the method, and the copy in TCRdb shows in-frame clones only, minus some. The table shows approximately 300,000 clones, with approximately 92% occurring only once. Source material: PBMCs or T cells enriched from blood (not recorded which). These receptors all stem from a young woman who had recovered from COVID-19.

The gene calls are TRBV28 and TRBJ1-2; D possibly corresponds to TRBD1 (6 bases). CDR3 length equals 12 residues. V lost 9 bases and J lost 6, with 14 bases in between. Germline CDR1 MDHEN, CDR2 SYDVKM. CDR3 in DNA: TGTGCCAGTAACAGGGTAATGGATGGCTACACCTTC. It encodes CASNRVMDGYTF.

CDR3 sequence: CASSLAGGATNEQFF. CDR3 sequence (DNA): TGTGCCAGCAGCTTAGCAGGCGGGGCCACCAATGAGCAGTTCTTC. The chain employs TRBV7-2 and TRBJ2-1; D may be TRBD2 (6 bases). Germline assignment: CDR1 SGHTA and CDR2 FQGNSA. This CDR3 has 15 amino acids. Trimming took 0 bases from V and 6 from J, leaving 12 bases between them.

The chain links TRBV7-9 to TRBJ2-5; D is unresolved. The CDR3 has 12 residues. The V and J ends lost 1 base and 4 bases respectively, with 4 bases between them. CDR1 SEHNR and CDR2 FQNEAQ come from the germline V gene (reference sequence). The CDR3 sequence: CASSLGVETQYF. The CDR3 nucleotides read TGTGCCAGCAGCTTAGGCGTAGAGACCCAGTACTTC.

DNA of the CDR3: TGTGCCAGCAGCCAAGCAAGGAGCCCCTCGGGTGAGCAGTACTTC. It translates to CASSQARSPSGEQYF. The V call is TRBV3-1 (or the pseudogene TRBV3-2), the J call TRBJ2-7; D gene ambiguous. The V end was cut by 1 base, the J end by 7 bases, with 17 bases between. This CDR3 spans 15 amino acids. The germline V gene encodes CDR1 LGHDT and CDR2 YNNKEL (reference sequence).

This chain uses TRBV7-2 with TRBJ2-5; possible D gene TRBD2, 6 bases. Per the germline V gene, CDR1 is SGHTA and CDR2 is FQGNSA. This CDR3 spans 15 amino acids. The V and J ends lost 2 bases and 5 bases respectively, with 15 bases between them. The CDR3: CASSLNGRGEETQYF. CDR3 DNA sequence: TGTGCCAGCAGCTTAAACGGGAGAGGCGAGGAGACCCAGTACTTC.

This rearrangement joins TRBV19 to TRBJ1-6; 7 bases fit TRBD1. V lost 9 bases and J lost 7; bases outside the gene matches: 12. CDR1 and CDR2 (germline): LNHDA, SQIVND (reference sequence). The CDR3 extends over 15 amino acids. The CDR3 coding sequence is TGTGCCAGAACAAACCCGGGACAGCGAAATTCACCCCTCCACTTT. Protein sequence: CARTNPGQRNSPLHF.